The 31 T cell receptor beta chains in this list originate from one sample, sequenced in a study of CD8 T cells in Susac syndrome. About 0.5 to 1 ug RNA was reverse transcribed with random hexamers. TCRdb reprocessed the immunoSEQ multiplex PCR reads with MiXCR, giving one entry per CDR3 protein. The data hold some 170,000 distinct CDR3 sequences, with roughly 94% observed a single time. Sequencing was carried out using CD4+ T cells from PBMCs. These receptors all come from a human donor with Susac syndrome.

This clonotype appeared once. The rearrangement links TRBV6-5 to TRBJ2-6, with D possibly TRBD2 on 6 matching bases. The V end was cut by 10 bases, the J end by 4 bases, with 11 bases between. Germline V gives CDR1 MNHEY, CDR2 SVGAGI. The CDR3 is 13 amino acids. Written as DNA, the CDR3 is TGTGCCACCCGGACTACCGGGGCCAACGTCCTGACTTTC. This encodes CATRTTGANVLTF.

The chain combines TRBV9 with TRBJ2-3, with D tentatively TRBD2 (5 bases). Germline V gene data show CDR1 as SGDLS and CDR2 as YYNGEE. The CDR3 sequence is 16 residues long. V was pared by 0 bases and J by 5 bases, with 16 bases between. This chain's CDR3 is CASSVVGGTAGDTQYF. As DNA, the CDR3 is TGTGCCAGCAGCGTAGTAGGAGGCACAGCCGGAGATACGCAGTATTTT.

The rearrangement uses TRBV7-2 and TRBJ1-1; 8 bases map to TRBD1. V shed 0 bases and J 1 base; nucleotides not matched to a gene: 7. This CDR3 is 17 amino acids long. CDR1 and CDR2 (germline): SGHTA, FQGNSA. CDR3 bases: TGTGCCAGCAGCTTAGCGGGGGCAGGGGGCGCGAACACTGAAGCTTTCTTT. Translating gives CASSLAGAGGANTEAFF.

The CDR3: CASSSPLNTEAFF. CDR3 nucleotides: TGTGCCAGCAGCTCCCCCCTGAACACTGAAGCTTTCTTT. The chain recombines TRBV5-6 with TRBJ1-1; D gene uncertain. The CDR3 spans 13 residues. V was clipped by 3 bases and J by 0 bases, with 6 bases between them. Germline V gene data show CDR1 as SGHDT and CDR2 as YYEEEE. The full variable domain, rest sourced from reference TRBV5-6 and TRBJ1-1, is DAGVTQSPTHLIKTRGQQVTLRCSPKSGHDTVSWYQQALGQGPQFIFQYYEEEERQRGNFPDRFSGHQFPNYSSELNVNALLLGDSALYLCASSSPLNTEAFFGQGTRLTVV.

V is TRBV28 and J is TRBJ2-1; TRBD1 agrees at 10 bases. The germline gives CDR1 MDHEN, CDR2 SYDVKM. The V and J ends lost 2 bases and 6 bases, in that order; junction bases with no gene match: 4. This CDR3 contains 15 residues. The CDR3 sequence: CASSLGDRGINEQFF. The DNA of the CDR3 is TGTGCCAGCAGTTTAGGGGACAGGGGAATCAATGAGCAGTTCTTC.

This chain joins TRBV5-1 and TRBJ2-1; D unclear. The ends were cut back, 0 bases at V and 5 bases at J, with 12 bases in the middle. Germline CDR1 and CDR2: SGHRS and YFSETQ. The CDR3 contains 15 residues. The CDR3 protein is CASSLAGSSHNEQFF. CDR3 nucleotide sequence: TGCGCCAGCAGCTTGGCGGGTAGCAGCCACAATGAGCAGTTCTTC. Combining the CDR3 with reference TRBV5-1 and TRBJ2-1 gives the whole variable domain KAGVTQTPRYLIKTRGQQVTLSCSPISGHRSVSWYQQTPGQGLQFLFEYFSETQRNKGNFPGRFSGRQFSNSRSEMNVSTLELGDSALYLCASSLAGSSHNEQFFGPGTRLTVL.

The chain recombines TRBV6-5 with TRBJ2-1, with TRBD2 identical over 7 bases. J lost 8 bases, V lost 0 bases, and 10 bases had no gene match. CDR3 size: 16 residues. The germline CDR1 and CDR2 sequences are MNHEY and SVGAGI. As DNA, the CDR3 is TGTGCCAGCAGTTACTCGGGGAGGACTAGTATCGATGAGCAGTTCTTC. Translating it yields CASSYSGRTSIDEQFF.

The chain carries TRBV29-1 and TRBJ2-1; the match to TRBD1 covers 8 bases. Losses at the gene ends were 4 bases for V and 4 bases for J; bases not matched to a gene: 3. This CDR3 spans 13 amino acids. Germline values: CDR1 SQVTM, CDR2 ANQGSEA. The CDR3, as DNA: TGCAGCGTTGCTGACAGGGGTTACAATGAGCAGTTCTTC. It specifies CSVADRGYNEQFF.

V is TRBV25-1 and J is TRBJ1-1; TRBD1 aligns across 11 bases. The V gene end was trimmed by 3 bases and the J gene end by 4 bases; junction bases not matched to a gene: 4. Germline assignment: CDR1 MGHDK and CDR2 SYGVNS. The CDR3 loop spans 15 amino acids. The CDR3 loop is CASSEDRGPATEAFF. The CDR3 DNA follows: TGTGCCAGCAGTGAGGACAGGGGGCCGGCCACTGAAGCTTTCTTT. The full variable domain, with the rest looked up from reference TRBV25-1 and TRBJ1-1, is EADIYQTPRYLVIGTGKKITLECSQTMGHDKMYWYQQDPGMELHLIHYSYGVNSTEKGDLSSESTVSRIRTEHFPLTLESARPSHTSQYLCASSEDRGPATEAFFGQGTRLTVV.

This clonotype was seen just once. This chain links TRBV20-1 with TRBJ2-1, with D possibly being TRBD2 (6 bases). From germline, CDR1 is DFQATT and CDR2 SNEGSKA (reference sequence). V was cut by 4 bases and J by 9 bases, with 22 bases left in between. The CDR3 runs to 15 residues. The CDR3 DNA sequence: TGCAGTGCTATTAGGGAGACGGGAGCGAGGGGTGAGCAGTTCTTC. It is translated as CSAIRETGARGEQFF.

V usage is TRBV29-1 and J usage is TRBJ1-2, with D perhaps TRBD1 (5 bases). Trimming pared 2 bases from V and 5 bases from J, leaving 12 bases between. The CDR3 sequence is 13 residues long. The germline V gene encodes CDR1 SQVTM and CDR2 ANQGSEA. CDR3 nucleotides: TGCAGCGTTGAAACCGGGACGACTTATGGCTACACCTTC. It translates to CSVETGTTYGYTF.

The chain links TRBV27 to TRBJ2-6, with D perhaps matching TRBD1 (6 bases). In germline, CDR1 is MNHEY, CDR2 SMNVEV (reference sequence). CDR3 length equals 14 residues. V was cut by 6 bases and J by 2 bases, with 8 bases left in between. CDR3 protein: CASSRTAGANVLTF. The DNA of the CDR3 is TGTGCCAGCAGCCGGACAGCTGGGGCCAACGTCCTGACTTTC.

The rearrangement links TRBV20-1 to TRBJ2-5, with D perhaps TRBD2 (5 bases). This CDR3 has 13 residues. V shed 1 base and J shed 2 bases, with 8 bases lying between them. Germline V lookup: CDR1 DFQATT, CDR2 SNEGSKA (reference sequence). This CDR3 is CSARVPGQETQYF. The CDR3, as DNA: TGCAGTGCTAGAGTGCCGGGGCAAGAGACCCAGTACTTC.

The V call is TRBV5-1, the J call TRBJ1-4; 8 nucleotides agree with TRBD1. Germline V gene data show CDR1 as SGHRS and CDR2 as YFSETQ. V shed 2 bases and J 8 bases; nucleotides not matched to a gene: 8. The CDR3 covers 15 residues. The CDR3 sequence: CASSFTTGEEEKLFF. The CDR3 DNA is TGCGCCAGCAGCTTCACGACAGGGGAGGAGGAAAAACTGTTTTTT.

J is TRBJ1-2 and V is TRBV4-3; D uncertain. V was pared by 0 bases and J by 3 bases, with 8 bases between. The CDR3 has 14 amino acids. CDR1 LGHNA and CDR2 YSLEER come from the germline V gene. The chain's CDR3 is CASSQDVGYYGYTF. The CDR3 DNA sequence: TGCGCCAGCAGCCAAGATGTGGGTTACTATGGCTACACCTTC.

The genes are TRBV7-9 and TRBJ1-2; D remains ambiguous. The ends were cut back, 5 bases at V and 8 bases at J, with 12 bases in the middle. Germline CDR1 reads SEHNR; CDR2 reads FQNEAQ (reference sequence). The CDR3 extends over 12 amino acids. The CDR3 nucleotides read TGTGCCAGCAGCCTCTCCCGGGGAGGCTACACCTTC. Amino acids: CASSLSRGGYTF.

V is TRBV28 and J is TRBJ1-3, with D uncertain. This CDR3 comprises 12 residues. The germline V gene has CDR1 MDHEN and CDR2 SYDVKM. V lost 3 bases, J lost 0 bases, and 0 bases lay in between. The CDR3 DNA reads as TGTGCCAGCAGTTTCTCTGGAAACACCATATATTTT. Its protein product is CASSFSGNTIYF.

The chain joins TRBV2 to TRBJ2-3, with D unresolved. The CDR3 is 15 amino acids. Germline CDR1 reads SNHLY; CDR2 reads FYNNEI. Trimming took 2 bases from V and 5 from J, leaving 14 bases between them. The CDR3: CASSEIGLPGDTQYF. The CDR3, as DNA: TGTGCCAGCAGTGAAATAGGCTTGCCTGGAGATACGCAGTATTTT.

The V and J genes are TRBV12-3 or TRBV12-4 and TRBJ2-3; possible D gene TRBD2, 7 bases. The CDR3 length is 14 residues. The ends were cut back, 10 bases at V and 6 bases at J, with 20 bases in the middle. The CDR3, as DNA: TGTGCCACCAGACTTTTCGAGGGGGGGGATACGCAGTATTTT. Residues: CATRLFEGGDTQYF.

This chain joins TRBV3-1 and TRBJ1-4; 11 bases are shared with TRBD1. CDR3 length: 14 residues. CDR1 LGHDT and CDR2 YNNKEL come from the germline V gene (reference sequence). The V and J ends lost 5 bases and 7 bases, in that order; junction bases with no gene match: 3. The DNA for the CDR3 is TGTGCCAGCAGCTCCGGGACAGGGGGTGAAAAACTGTTTTTT. This sequence encodes CASSSGTGGEKLFF. Drawing the rest from reference TRBV3-1 and TRBJ1-4, the complete variable domain is DTAVSQTPKYLVTQMGNDKSIKCEQNLGHDTMYWYKQDSKKFLKIMFSYNNKELIINETVPNRFSPKSPDKAHLNLHINSLELGDSAVYFCASSSGTGGEKLFFGSGTQLSVL.

This clonotype was counted once. The V and J genes are TRBV2 and TRBJ2-5; no reliable D call. V was cut by 5 bases and J by 2 bases, with 12 bases left in between. This CDR3 comprises 14 residues. Per germline, CDR1 SNHLY and CDR2 FYNNEI. CDR3 bases: TGTGCCAGCAGTTGGAACGGCCCGCAAGAGACCCAGTACTTC. This gives the protein CASSWNGPQETQYF.

In regard to this clonotype: One junction end does not reproduce the germline sequence, and a read error may be involved. The chain is built from TRBV2 and TRBJ2-3; no definite D call. In germline, CDR1 is SNHLY, CDR2 FYNNEI. This CDR3 has 13 residues. The CDR3 loop is CASSEGRPDTQYF. The CDR3, as DNA: TGTGCCAGCAGCGAAGGTCGGCCAGATACGCAGTATTTT.

The chain joins TRBV18 to TRBJ1-2, with D possibly matching TRBD1 (6 bases). Looked up from germline, CDR1 is KGHSH and CDR2 is LQKENI. The V gene lost 0 bases and the J gene lost 4 bases, with 15 bases spanning the gap. There are 16 residues in the CDR3. CDR3 coding DNA: TGTGCCAGCTCACCACCTAATGGACAGAGGTCCTATGGCTACACCTTC. This gives the protein CASSPPNGQRSYGYTF.

V is TRBV7-9 and J is TRBJ1-2; TRBD1 matches at 10 bases. The V segment lost 5 bases and the J segment 2 bases; nucleotides outside the gene matches: 14. CDR1 is SEHNR, CDR2 FQNEAQ, per germline (reference sequence). There are 18 residues in the CDR3. As DNA, the CDR3 is TGTGCCAGCAGCCCGCCCGGGACAGGGGTAGATTCCAACTATGGCTACACCTTC. Amino acid sequence: CASSPPGTGVDSNYGYTF.

The V gene is TRBV6-9, the J gene TRBJ1-4; 8 nucleotides match TRBD1. Unmatched junction bases numbered 5, after V lost 0 bases and J lost 8 bases. The CDR3 contains 15 residues. CDR1 is MNHGY and CDR2 is SVAAGI in the germline V gene. The DNA for the CDR3 is TGTGCCAGCAGTTATTCGATTCAGGGGGCCGAAAAACTGTTTTTT. It specifies CASSYSIQGAEKLFF.

The chain is built from TRBV19 and TRBJ1-5; 9 bases map to TRBD1. The germline V gene encodes CDR1 LNHDA and CDR2 SQIVND (reference sequence). The CDR3 has 14 amino acids. V was pared by 9 bases and J by 5 bases, with 8 bases of the junction left unmatched. The CDR3 spells CARGQGLGDQPQHF. DNA for the CDR3: TGTGCCAGGGGACAGGGTTTAGGGGATCAGCCCCAGCATTTT.

The chain links TRBV7-2 to TRBJ1-3; 8 bases agree with TRBD1. CDR1 is SGHTA and CDR2 is FQGNSA in the germline V gene. J was trimmed by 2 bases and V by 4 bases; bases with no gene match: 7. The CDR3 length is 16 residues. The CDR3 is CASSSRTGLAGNTIYF. The CDR3 region has the DNA TGTGCCAGCAGCTCCCGGACAGGGTTGGCTGGAAACACCATATATTTT.

The chain carries TRBV2 and TRBJ1-2; no reliable D call. The germline V and J ends were trimmed by 6 bases and 2 bases, with 10 bases remaining between them. Per the germline V gene, CDR1 is SNHLY and CDR2 is FYNNEI. The CDR3 sequence is 13 residues long. The CDR3 loop is CASRGIINYGYTF. In DNA form, the CDR3 reads TGTGCCAGCAGGGGGATTATCAACTATGGCTACACCTTC.

This clonotype has only one observation. This chain joins TRBV6-2 or TRBV6-3 and TRBJ2-3; tentative D call: TRBD2 (6 bases). The CDR3 runs 16 residues. Trimming stripped 0 bases from V and 2 bases from J, with 12 bases between. Germline values: CDR1 MNHEY, CDR2 SVGEGT. The CDR3 DNA sequence: TGTGCCAGCAGTTACTCGAACCTAGCGCTCACAGATACGCAGTATTTT. This codes for CASSYSNLALTDTQYF.

The rearrangement uses TRBV3-1 and TRBJ1-3; D is undetermined. CDR3 length: 13 residues. The V end was cut by 4 bases, the J end by 0 bases, with 4 bases between. CDR1 is LGHDT, CDR2 YNNKEL, per germline (reference sequence). DNA of the CDR3: TGTGCCAGCAGCCTCCCCTCTGGAAACACCATATATTTT. This codes for CASSLPSGNTIYF.

CDR3 nucleotides: TGTGCCAGCAGTCCCTACGGAAACAACTATGGCTACACCTTC. This translates into CASSPYGNNYGYTF. The chain couples TRBV27 to TRBJ1-2; D gene ambiguous. The CDR3 covers 14 residues. Looked up from germline, CDR1 is MNHEY and CDR2 is SMNVEV (reference sequence). Deletions cut 5 bases from V and 2 bases from J, with 12 bases between.